This TCR beta chain was recorded in a study of T-cell memory formation after mild COVID-19. Study-wide findings and caveats: CM and EM subsets held most contracting CD4+ clones; EMRA held CD8+ ones.

This clonotype was seen a handful of times. Its antigen is currently unknown. After 5'RACE with constant-segment primers, TCR alpha and TCR beta cDNA libraries carrying sample barcodes and UMIs were obtained. TCRdb re-derived calls from the 5' RACE reads in MiXCR, one entry per CDR3 protein. The data hold 500,000 to 650,000 distinct CDR3 sequences, with roughly a fifth observed a single time. V was pared by 5 bases and J by 2 bases, with 9 bases between. The length of the CDR3 is 13 residues. CDR1 and CDR2 from the germline V gene are SNHLY and FYNNEI. The sequencing sample was made of PBMCs or a T cell subset sorted from them (not recorded which). The chain employs TRBV2 and TRBJ1-1, with D unresolved. The sequence was obtained from an adult woman who had mild COVID-19 (a few samples of this study predate the infection). Cell type and time point are not known. The CDR3 DNA sequence: TGTGCCAGCAGTTTTGCCGCAAACACTGAAGCTTTCTTT. Protein: CASSFAANTEAFF.